This T cell receptor (beta chain) was identified in a study of beta chain features in type 1 diabetes. General study points: Whether TCRB rearrangement is influenced by HLA type went unresolved here. Comparison showed that naive, central memory and Treg TCRB repertoires appeared more similar among patients than among healthy donors.

What was sequenced were expressed TCRB transcripts, since all of the isolated RNA had been reverse transcribed. The data were produced by immunoSEQ multiplex PCR, yet TCRdb's version contains in-frame clones alone and is incomplete. The profile shows 450,000 to 600,000 clones, around 28% of them singletons. Germline loops: CDR1 SGHNT, CDR2 YYREEE (reference sequence). CDR3 length: 15 residues. The ends lost 0 bases at V and 5 bases at J; junction bases unmatched: 2. This clone was seen only a few times. Its antigen is still unknown. This clonotype was obtained from a man between 18 and 29 years old in good health. Sequencing input: naive CD4+ T cells from blood. The chain uses TRBV5-4 and TRBJ2-2; 9 bases are shared with TRBD1. The CDR3 nucleotides are TGTGCCAGCAGCTTGGGGACAGGGGAAACCGGGGAGCTGTTTTTT. This translates into CASSLGTGETGELFF.